This T cell receptor (beta chain) was observed in a study of cytomegalovirus exposure and HLA in healthy donors. Overall study findings and caveats: An analysis was carried out later, and it reportedly showed fewer N-insertions in an Asian-associated ancestry cluster than the 666-donor mean. Apart from CMV serostatus, no immune exposure information was available. Most TCR sequences were uncommon, yet certain public TCRs appeared in many donors.

The PCR made use of 60 Vbeta and 13 Jbeta primers. TCRdb's table, derived via immunoSEQ multiplex PCR, lists solely in-frame clones and lacks some. This sample has some 120,000 clones, with just under 75% found just once. The count of this clone is one. Its specificity is not known. CDR3 length equals 15 residues. Germline V CDR1 and CDR2: SGHNT, YYREEE (reference sequence). Losses at the gene ends were 0 bases for V and 5 bases for J; bases not matched to a gene: 5. Among the donors, all were healthy bone marrow donors. The chain is built from TRBV5-4 and TRBJ2-3; TRBD2 matches 8 bases. The sequenced sample consisted of PBMCs. The sequence came from a man aged 55 to 70 in good health and CMV-seropositive. The CDR3 DNA reads as TGTGCCAGCAGCTTGGAGTGGGCGGGGGGAGATACGCAGTATTTT. This encodes CASSLEWAGGDTQYF.